Listed below are T cell receptor beta chains from one sample, sequenced in a study of beta chain features in type 1 diabetes. Method: immunoSEQ multiplex PCR; TCRdb's copy keeps in-frame clones and lacks some. The table lists about 390,000 clones, over 8.5% of them singletons, with about 0.64% in the top ten. The sequenced material came from central memory CD4+ T cells from blood. All receptors derive from a man aged 30-40 years with type 1 diabetes. CDR3s include the opening cysteine and the closing phenylalanine or tryptophan. A D gene is named only where the DNA matches it firmly. The size of a clone is reported for some rows only, either as once, few or many, or as a class for expanded clones.

NA,16,NA,TRBV7-9,TRBJ2-7,CASSLGVGQLSYEQYF,TGTGCCAGCAGCTTAGGGGTTGGACAGCTCTCCTACGAGCAGTACTTC
TRBD2,18,few,TRBV6-1,TRBJ2-7,CASSEVVWFGGDFYEQYF,TGTGCCAGCAGTGAAGTCGTTTGGTTCGGGGGGGATTTCTACGAGCAGTACTTC
TRBD1,12,few,TRBV28,TRBJ1-1,CASRDRATEAFF,TGTGCCAGCAGGGACAGGGCCACTGAAGCTTTCTTT
NA,13,few,TRBV30,TRBJ2-1,CAYHIGSYNEQFF,TGTGCCTACCATATAGGGTCCTACAATGAGCAGTTCTTC
NA,14,few,TRBV10-1,TRBJ2-7,CASSESQVSYEQYF,TGCGCCAGCAGTGAGTCGCAGGTTTCGTACGAGCAGTACTTC
NA,16,few,TRBV28,TRBJ2-4,CASSSMGAVAKNIQYF,TGTGCCAGCAGTTCTATGGGGGCGGTAGCCAAAAACATTCAGTACTTC
NA,13,NA,TRBV11-3,TRBJ2-1,CASKPPDYNEQFF,TGTGCCAGCAAGCCCCCGGACTACAATGAGCAGTTCTTC
NA,14,NA,TRBV7-8,TRBJ2-7,CASSLVATSYEQYF,TGTGCCAGCAGCTTAGTGGCGACCTCCTACGAGCAGTACTTC
TRBD1,14,few,TRBV6-1,TRBJ1-1,CASSSGQGWTEAFF,TGTGCCAGCAGTTCGGGACAGGGTTGGACTGAAGCTTTCTTT
NA,13,many,TRBV7-2,TRBJ1-2,CASRGAPNYGYTF,TGTGCCAGCAGGGGGGCACCTAACTATGGCTACACCTTC
NA,14,few,TRBV2,TRBJ2-7,CASMGWLAPDEQYF,TGTGCCAGCATGGGTTGGCTAGCACCGGACGAGCAGTACTTC
TRBD2,14,NA,TRBV10-3,TRBJ2-5,CAISKPGGGETQYF,TGTGCCATCAGTAAACCGGGAGGAGGGGAGACCCAGTACTTC
NA,10,few,TRBV29-1,TRBJ2-1,CSALYNEQFF,TGCAGCGCTCTATACAATGAGCAGTTCTTC
NA,15,NA,TRBV6-1,TRBJ1-1,CASSENSAGNTEAFF,TGTGCCAGCAGTGAAAATTCGGCCGGGAACACTGAAGCTTTCTTT
NA,16,few,TRBV5-1,TRBJ2-7,CASSFGGSKSSYEQYF,TGCGCCAGCAGCTTTGGTGGGTCTAAGAGCTCCTACGAGCAGTACTTC
TRBD2,14,many,TRBV10-3,TRBJ2-5,CAIRGSREGETQYF,TGTGCCATCAGGGGTTCGAGGGAGGGGGAGACCCAGTACTTC
NA,13,many,TRBV21-1,TRBJ2-1,CAPPGGGGNEQFF,TGTGCCCCTCCCGGGGGCGGGGGCAATGAGCAGTTCTTC
NA,16,NA,TRBV29-1,TRBJ2-5,CSGGVLGGMRQETQYF,TGCAGCGGAGGGGTGCTAGGGGGGATGAGGCAAGAGACCCAGTACTTC
NA,13,NA,TRBV5-1,TRBJ2-3,CASSLDRYDTQYF,TGCGCCAGCAGCTTGGATCGGTACGATACGCAGTATTTT
NA,14,few,TRBV7-2,TRBJ2-6,CASSASIGANVLTF,TGTGCCAGCAGCGCATCGATTGGGGCCAACGTCCTGACTTTC
NA,14,few,TRBV27,TRBJ1-2,CASRKLVEDYGYTF,TGTGCCAGCAGAAAACTAGTGGAGGACTATGGCTACACCTTC
TRBD2,16,many,TRBV2,TRBJ2-2,CASSEWPAGVPRELFF,TGTGCCAGCAGTGAATGGCCAGCGGGAGTTCCCCGGGAGCTGTTTTTT
NA,15,many,TRBV13,TRBJ1-5,CASSLAGEGNQPQHF,TGTGCCAGCAGCTTAGCCGGGGAGGGCAATCAGCCCCAGCATTTT
TRBD2,15,few,TRBV5-1,TRBJ2-7,CASSSTSGSFYEQYF,TGCGCCAGCAGCTCTACTAGCGGGAGTTTCTACGAGCAGTACTTC
NA,14,few,TRBV7-9,TRBJ2-7,CASSLSSSSYEQYF,TGTGCCAGCAGCTTATCTAGCTCTAGCTACGAGCAGTACTTC
NA,13,few,TRBV10-1,TRBJ2-1,CASSEQVKNEQFF,TGCGCCAGCAGTGAACAAGTGAAAAATGAGCAGTTCTTC
NA,14,many,TRBV7-2,TRBJ2-5,CASSLNSLGETQYF,TGTGCCAGCAGCTTAAATTCCCTGGGAGAGACCCAGTACTTC
NA,16,few,TRBV18,TRBJ1-3,CASSPFDSSSGNTIYF,TGTGCCAGCTCACCATTTGACTCAAGCTCTGGAAACACCATATATTTT
TRBD2,15,NA,TRBV9,TRBJ2-1,CASSSETSGSGEQFF,TGTGCCAGCAGCTCGGAAACTAGCGGGAGTGGTGAGCAGTTCTTC
NA,11,few,TRBV7-2,TRBJ2-3,CASSFFWTQYF,TGTGCCAGCAGCTTTTTTTGGACGCAGTATTTT
TRBD1,14,few,TRBV4-3,TRBJ1-2,CASSMDRFNYGYTF,TGCGCCAGCAGCATGGACAGGTTCAACTATGGCTACACCTTC
TRBD2,18,few,TRBV23-1,TRBJ2-7,CASSPETTRLAGNYEQYF,TGCGCCAGCAGTCCCGAAACGACAAGACTAGCGGGAAACTACGAGCAGTACTTC
TRBD2,18,many,TRBV15,TRBJ2-3,CATSRDRFSGGSTDTQYF,TGTGCCACCAGCAGAGATCGGTTTAGCGGGGGTAGCACAGATACGCAGTATTTT
NA,14,NA,TRBV28,TRBJ2-2,CASYGAGATGELFF,TGTGCCAGCTACGGGGCAGGGGCCACCGGGGAGCTGTTTTTT
NA,14,few,TRBV6-1,TRBJ2-5,CASTKAGPGETQYF,TGTGCCAGCACCAAGGCGGGGCCTGGGGAGACCCAGTACTTC
NA,13,NA,TRBV19,TRBJ1-5,CAAGRQSNQPQHF,TGTGCGGCCGGCCGGCAAAGCAATCAGCCCCAGCATTTT
TRBD2,16,few,TRBV30,TRBJ2-3,CAWSPSGRAMGDTQYF,TGTGCCTGGAGTCCCAGCGGGAGGGCCATGGGAGATACGCAGTATTTT